A selection of T cell receptor beta chains follows, all from one sample in a study of regulatory T cells in long-lasting Graves disease. TCRdb analysed the multiplex PCR reads with MiXCR anew, one entry per CDR3 protein. The sample yields almost 350,000 distinct CDR3 sequences, around 20% seen once. The sample in question was peripheral blood mononuclear cells (PBMCs), obtained when the disease was refractory, from a patient treated with antithyroid drugs. These receptors originate from a female donor with Graves disease. Both conserved end residues are part of each CDR3. The D gene is left open where the match is weak. A clone size is listed for some rows: how often the clone was seen (once, few, many), or a class if it is expanded.

>many|NA|TRBJ1-1|TRBV6-1
CASKEGSENTEAFF
TGTGCCAGCAAAGAAGGGTCGGAGAACACTGAAGCTTTCTTT
>few|NA|TRBJ1-1|TRBV18
CASSPKFYTEAFF
TGTGCCAGCTCACCCAAGTTTTACACTGAAGCTTTCTTT
>many|TRBD1|TRBJ2-7|TRBV20-1
CSARTGLEQYF
TGCAGTGCCAGGACAGGGCTCGAGCAGTACTTC
>many|TRBD2|TRBJ2-5|TRBV28
CASSLDNFRGSTRETQYF
TGTGCCAGCAGTTTAGACAATTTTCGCGGGAGTACCCGCGAGACCCAGTACTTC
>NA|TRBD2|TRBJ2-7|TRBV3-1
CTSSLRTSVPYEQYF
TGTACCAGCAGCCTCCGGACTAGCGTGCCCTACGAGCAGTACTTC
>NA|TRBD1|TRBJ2-5|TRBV7-3
CASSQGQEETQYF
TGTGCCAGCAGCCAGGGACAGGAAGAGACCCAGTACTTC
>many|NA|TRBJ1-5|TRBV2
CASSGGQPSPSNQPQHF
TGTGCCAGCAGTGGTGGTCAGCCTAGCCCTAGCAATCAGCCCCAGCATTTT
>few|NA|TRBJ1-2|TRBV18
CASSPGTVGVYGYTF
TGTGCCAGCTCACCAGGGACCGTGGGAGTCTATGGCTACACCTTC
>many|NA|TRBJ1-1|TRBV12-3/TRBV12-4
CASSLPPGGAFF
TGTGCCAGCAGTTTACCGCCTGGGGGAGCTTTCTTT
>few|NA|TRBJ2-3|TRBV28
CASSYKRADTDTQYF
TGTGCCAGCAGTTATAAGCGGGCTGACACAGATACGCAGTATTTT
>NA|NA|TRBJ1-5|TRBV10-2
CASTGDQDRMYSNQPQHF
TGCGCCAGCACTGGGGACCAAGACAGGATGTATAGCAATCAGCCCCAGCATTTT
>few|NA|TRBJ1-5|TRBV20-1
CSASEDRNQPQHF
TGCAGTGCTAGTGAGGACAGAAATCAGCCCCAGCATTTT
>many|TRBD2|TRBJ2-5|TRBV28
CASSPGLAGGETQYF
TGTGCCAGCAGCCCGGGACTAGCGGGAGGAGAGACCCAGTACTTC
>NA|NA|TRBJ2-1|TRBV7-9
CASSLGLSEQFF
TGTGCCAGCAGCTTAGGACTGTCCGAGCAGTTCTTC
>many|NA|TRBJ2-2|TRBV6-2/TRBV6-3
CASSYRGDRWRANTGELFF
TGTGCCAGCAGTTACCGAGGGGACAGATGGAGGGCGAACACCGGGGAGCTGTTTTTT
>many|NA|TRBJ1-5|TRBV19
CASSKVAARPQHF
TGTGCCAGTAGTAAGGTGGCCGCAAGGCCCCAGCATTTT
>NA|NA|TRBJ2-5|TRBV5-1
CASSLPEALETQYF
TGCGCCAGCAGCTTACCAGAAGCATTAGAGACCCAGTACTTC
>few|TRBD2|TRBJ2-2|TRBV19
CASRLAGGWTGELFF
TGTGCCAGTAGGCTAGCGGGAGGGTGGACCGGGGAGCTGTTTTTT
>many|NA|TRBJ1-2|TRBV19
CASSVGIANYGYTF
TGTGCCAGTAGTGTCGGTATAGCTAACTATGGCTACACCTTC
>few|NA|TRBJ2-1|TRBV7-6
CASSSYSPDPNEQFF
TGTGCCAGCAGCTCTTACTCCCCGGATCCCAATGAGCAGTTCTTC
>few|NA|TRBJ2-7|TRBV29-1
CSVGLGYEQYF
TGCAGCGTTGGACTTGGCTACGAGCAGTACTTC
>many|NA|TRBJ2-2|TRBV12-3/TRBV12-4
CASIVRGKAGELFF
TGTGCCAGCATCGTTAGGGGGAAAGCCGGGGAGCTGTTTTTT
>NA|TRBD2|TRBJ2-5|TRBV18
CASSPMVRAGGQETQYF
TGTGCCAGCTCACCAATGGTTCGAGCGGGGGGACAAGAGACCCAGTACTTC
>few|NA|TRBJ1-5|TRBV12-3/TRBV12-4
CASSPGQWGGNQPQHF
TGTGCCAGCAGTCCCGGACAGTGGGGGGGCAATCAGCCCCAGCATTTT
>many|TRBD2|TRBJ2-7|TRBV12-3/TRBV12-4
CASSARLAGPSPSYEQYF
TGTGCCAGCAGCGCTCGACTAGCGGGACCCTCCCCCTCCTACGAGCAGTACTTC
>NA|TRBD2|TRBJ2-7|TRBV4-1
CASSQVIVISGISFYEQYF
TGCGCCAGCAGCCAAGTTATAGTGATTAGCGGGATTAGTTTCTACGAGCAGTACTTC
>once|TRBD1|TRBJ1-2|TRBV25-1
CASKSDREGGYTF
TGTGCCAGCAAGTCCGACAGGGAAGGAGGCTACACCTTC
>many|TRBD1|TRBJ2-2|TRBV2
CASSPVRGWTGELFF
TGTGCCAGCAGTCCCGTCAGGGGGTGGACCGGGGAGCTGTTTTTT